This T cell receptor beta chain was observed in a study of blood T cell repertoires in COVID-19. About the study: Sites across the United States, Italy and Spain contributed samples from acute and convalescent COVID-19. PBMCs, B-cell-depleted T cells, or T cells provided the cDNA or gDNA that made up the material.

Original data processing: From reference gene primer amplification, estimates of nucleated cell counts were derived. Libraries were prepared by immunoSEQ multiplex PCR; TCRdb keeps only in-frame clonotypes and omits some of them. V, J and clone size were drawn from that table, and D and trimming were deduced from the DNA. Of under 300,000 clones in the sample, approximately 84% are singletons; the top ten hold 4%. The V gene end was trimmed by 4 bases and the J gene end by 1 base; junction bases not matched to a gene: 4. The CDR3 loop spans 14 amino acids. Germline V lookup: CDR1 SQVTM, CDR2 ANQGSEA.

This chain connects TRBV29-1 to TRBJ1-1, with 9 bases lining up with TRBD1. This clonotype originated in a man aged 45 to 65 with acute or convalescent COVID-19. Sequencing was carried out using peripheral blood. The chain's CDR3 is CSVAGTGRNTEAFF. Written as DNA, the CDR3 is TGCAGCGTTGCCGGGACAGGGCGGAACACTGAAGCTTTCTTT.